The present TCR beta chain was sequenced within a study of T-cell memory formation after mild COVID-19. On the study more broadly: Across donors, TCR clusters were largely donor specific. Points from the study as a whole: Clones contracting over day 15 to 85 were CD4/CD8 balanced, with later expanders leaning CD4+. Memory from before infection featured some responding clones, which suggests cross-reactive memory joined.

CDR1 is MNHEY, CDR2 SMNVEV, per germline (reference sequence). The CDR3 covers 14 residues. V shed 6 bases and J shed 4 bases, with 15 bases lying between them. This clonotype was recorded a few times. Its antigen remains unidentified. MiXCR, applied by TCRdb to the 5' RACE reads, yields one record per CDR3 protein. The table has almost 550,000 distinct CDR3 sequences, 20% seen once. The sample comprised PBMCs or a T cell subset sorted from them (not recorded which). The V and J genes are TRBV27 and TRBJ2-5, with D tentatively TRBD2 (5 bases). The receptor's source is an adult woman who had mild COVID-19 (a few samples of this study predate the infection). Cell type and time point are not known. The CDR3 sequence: CASSLLGSGETQYF. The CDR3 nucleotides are TGTGCCAGCAGCCTACTAGGTTCTGGAGAGACCCAGTACTTC.